The 25 T cell receptor beta chains listed next were all sequenced from one sample in a study of blood T cell repertoires in COVID-19. Sequencing used immunoSEQ multiplex PCR; TCRdb keeps in-frame clones, though not all of them. Counted here are 25,000 to 35,000 clones, about 90% occurring once; the ten biggest clones make up 1.5% to 1.8%. Sequencing input: peripheral blood. Receptors originate from a man between 60 and 75 years old with active COVID-19.

V usage is TRBV4-3 and J usage is TRBJ2-7; 8 bases are a match to TRBD2. CDR1 is LGHNA, CDR2 YSLEER, per germline. With 8 bases clipped from V and 7 bases from J, the junction kept 10 bases outside the gene matches. The CDR3 extends over 13 amino acids. CDR3 sequence (DNA): TGCGCCAGCGGGACTAGGGATTTGAGGGAGCAGTACTTC. Translation gives CASGTRDLREQYF.

The chain joins TRBV5-4 to TRBJ2-5; 7 bases line up with TRBD2. V trimming: 4 bases; J trimming: 1 base; junction bases outside the gene matches: 7. The germline gives CDR1 SGHNT, CDR2 YYREEE (reference sequence). This CDR3 comprises 15 residues. CDR3 DNA sequence: TGTGCCAGCAGCATCGGGGGGACCCTCCAAGAGACCCAGTACTTC. Its protein product is CASSIGGTLQETQYF.

The chain recombines TRBV18 with TRBJ2-7; D is unresolved. Per germline, CDR1 KGHSH and CDR2 LQKENI. V gave up 1 base and J gave up 1 base, with 8 bases separating them. This CDR3 has 14 residues. CDR3 sequence: CASSPLSSSYEQYF. The CDR3, as DNA: TGTGCCAGCTCACCACTTTCCAGTTCCTACGAGCAGTACTTC.

Notes on this clone: At one end the junction does not follow the germline gene, possibly because of a read error. The J gene is TRBJ1-1, the V gene TRBV7-9, with D maybe TRBD1 (6 bases). Germline lookup yields CDR1 SEHNR and CDR2 FQNEAQ (reference sequence). This CDR3 has 13 residues. Here the CDR3 DNA reads TGTGCCAGCAGCGTAAAGTGGGACACTATGAGGGTCTTT. Its protein is CASSVKWDTMRVF.

The chain carries TRBV4-3 and TRBJ2-7; perhaps TRBD2 as D (7 bases). Germline assignment: CDR1 LGHNA and CDR2 YSLEER. Trimming took 2 bases from V and 4 from J, leaving 12 bases between them. This CDR3 has 14 residues. The CDR3, as DNA: TGCGCCAGCAGCCAACGGGGAGGGGGTTACGAGCAGTACTTC. Amino acid sequence: CASSQRGGGYEQYF.

This clone is a singleton in its sample. This rearrangement joins TRBV19 to TRBJ1-5, with D possibly TRBD1 on 5 matching bases. Trimming pared 9 bases from V and 4 bases from J, leaving 19 bases between. The CDR3 is 15 residues long. The germline CDR1 and CDR2 sequences are LNHDA and SQIVND (reference sequence). CDR3 protein: CASVPAGRLNQPQHF. In DNA, the CDR3 is TGTGCCAGCGTACCCGCGGGACGGTTGAATCAGCCCCAGCATTTT.

This chain uses TRBV3-1 (or the pseudogene TRBV3-2) with TRBJ2-3, with TRBD2 matching 15 bases. The ends lost 1 base at V and 5 bases at J; junction bases unmatched: 7. CDR1 is LGHDT, CDR2 YNNKEL, per germline (reference sequence). The CDR3 sequence is 18 residues long. The CDR3 loop reads CASSQVGLAGGAEDTQYF. In DNA form, the CDR3 reads TGTGCCAGCAGCCAAGTAGGACTAGCGGGGGGGGCCGAAGATACGCAGTATTTT.

The rearrangement uses TRBV4-1 and TRBJ2-1, with TRBD2 matching over 7 bases. V shed 0 bases and J 0 bases; nucleotides not matched to a gene: 2. CDR3 size: 16 residues. Germline V gene data show CDR1 as MGHRA and CDR2 as YSYEKL. The CDR3 is CASSQDRGSSYNEQFF. CDR3 DNA sequence: TGCGCCAGCAGCCAAGATCGCGGGAGCTCCTACAATGAGCAGTTCTTC.

CDR3 sequence: CASGQGAYEQYF. Written as DNA, the CDR3 is TGTGCCAGCGGACAGGGGGCCTACGAGCAGTACTTC. The chain uses TRBV12-3 or TRBV12-4 and TRBJ2-7; TRBD1 aligns across 10 bases. The V segment lost 8 bases and the J segment 2 bases; nucleotides outside the gene matches: 0. The CDR3 sequence is 12 residues long.

The rearrangement uses TRBV6-6 and TRBJ2-6; D unresolved. Trimming took 7 bases from V and 6 from J, leaving 16 bases between them. Germline V gives CDR1 MNHNY, CDR2 SVGAGI (reference sequence). The CDR3 has 15 residues. The DNA of the CDR3 is TGTGCCAGCACTCCGCTGCAGACAACGGCCAACGTCCTGACTTTC. As protein: CASTPLQTTANVLTF.

This clone was detected once. Other nucleotide sequences from this sample produce the same CDR3. The rearrangement uses TRBV6-1 and TRBJ2-2; D is possibly TRBD1 (6 bases). V was cut by 3 bases and J by 5 bases, with 13 bases left in between. The CDR3 has 15 residues. Looked up from germline, CDR1 is MNHNS and CDR2 is SASEGT. The CDR3 reads CASSEGQGYTGELFF. In nucleotides, the CDR3 is TGTGCCAGCAGTGAGGGGCAGGGGTATACCGGGGAGCTGTTTTTT.

The chain joins TRBV7-9 to TRBJ2-5, with D perhaps matching TRBD1 (5 bases). CDR3 length: 13 amino acids. Germline V lookup: CDR1 SEHNR, CDR2 FQNEAQ (reference sequence). The ends were cut back, 5 bases at V and 5 bases at J, with 12 bases in the middle. CDR3 amino acids: CASSPGIWETQYF. The CDR3 nucleotides are TGTGCCAGCAGCCCAGGGATCTGGGAGACCCAGTACTTC.

The chain joins TRBV7-3 to TRBJ2-2, with a tentative D call TRBD1 (6 bases). The CDR3 loop spans 14 amino acids. Germline CDR1 is SGHTA and CDR2 is FQGTGA. The V and J ends lost 4 bases and 3 bases respectively, with 9 bases between them. CDR3 bases: TGTGCCAGCAGCTCGGACAGTTACACCGGGGAGCTGTTTTTT. Translation gives CASSSDSYTGELFF.

This clone has just one count. The rearrangement joins TRBV9 to TRBJ1-2; 7 bases line up with TRBD1. The CDR3 runs 16 residues. CDR1 is SGDLS and CDR2 is YYNGEE in the germline V gene. V shed 0 bases and J 0 bases; nucleotides not matched to a gene: 5. CDR3 sequence (DNA): TGTGCCAGCAGCGTAGGGACCGACAGGGCTAACTATGGCTACACCTTC. This codes for CASSVGTDRANYGYTF.

The chain employs TRBV30 and TRBJ1-1; D might be TRBD1 (5 bases). Germline values: CDR1 GTSNPN, CDR2 SVGIG (reference sequence). Trimming stripped 4 bases from V and 0 bases from J, with 9 bases between. The CDR3 runs 13 residues. The CDR3 coding sequence is TGTGCCTGGACGCGGGGCATGAACACTGAAGCTTTCTTT. Its protein is CAWTRGMNTEAFF.

The CDR3, as DNA: TGTGCCAGCAGTGAAGACGGGTTACGGGAAAAACTGTTTTTT. Protein: CASSEDGLREKLFF. J is TRBJ1-4 and V is TRBV2, with no clear D. The V end was cut by 1 base, the J end by 8 bases, with 11 bases between. The CDR3 is 14 amino acids. Germline V CDR1 and CDR2: SNHLY, FYNNEI.

This clone appeared a single time. This chain connects TRBV15 to TRBJ1-2; D gene unclear. Trimming removed 1 base from V and 3 bases from J, with 9 bases in between. The V gene's germline CDR1 is LNHNV and CDR2 YYDKDF (reference sequence). The CDR3 is 14 amino acids. The CDR3 here is CATSRGGNDYGYTF. CDR3 nucleotide sequence: TGTGCCACCAGCAGAGGAGGTAACGACTATGGCTACACCTTC.

The chain is built from TRBV24-1 and TRBJ1-5; perhaps TRBD1 as D (5 bases). The CDR3 covers 13 residues. V lost 7 bases and J lost 6, with 12 bases in between. Germline lookup yields CDR1 KGHDR and CDR2 SFDVKD. DNA of the CDR3: TGTGCCACCAGAGAAGGGGATAGTCAGCCCCAGCATTTT. It yields the protein CATREGDSQPQHF.

The rearrangement joins TRBV19 to TRBJ2-6; the match to TRBD1 covers 7 bases. The V and J ends lost 5 bases and 1 base, in that order; junction bases with no gene match: 5. CDR3 length: 16 residues. Germline loops: CDR1 LNHDA, CDR2 SQIVND (reference sequence). The CDR3: CASSRDRPSGANVLTF. DNA for the CDR3: TGTGCCAGTAGTCGGGACAGACCTTCTGGGGCCAACGTCCTGACTTTC.

In its sample, this clone was seen once. This chain uses TRBV5-5 with TRBJ2-1; perhaps TRBD2 as D (5 bases). This CDR3 has 14 amino acids. Trimming took off 4 bases at V and 7 bases at J, with 15 bases between the two ends. Germline CDR1 is SGHKS and CDR2 is YYEKEE (reference sequence). The CDR3 here is CASSGLDWRNEQFF. CDR3 nucleotide sequence: TGTGCCAGCAGCGGATTGGACTGGAGGAATGAGCAGTTCTTC. The full variable domain, completed using reference TRBV5-5 and TRBJ2-1, is DAGVTQSPTHLIKTRGQQVTLRCSPISGHKSVSWYQQVLGQGPQFIFQYYEKEERGRGNFPDRFSARQFPNYSSELNVNALLLGDSALYLCASSGLDWRNEQFFGPGTRLTVL.

The rearrangement links TRBV28 to TRBJ1-2, with D possibly being TRBD1 (5 bases). The germline gives CDR1 MDHEN, CDR2 SYDVKM. V lost 3 bases, J lost 6 bases, and 11 bases lay in between. The CDR3 has 13 amino acids. CDR3 protein: CASSFWGGDGYTF. The DNA for the CDR3 is TGTGCCAGCAGTTTTTGGGGAGGGGATGGCTACACCTTC.

The gene calls are TRBV6-5 and TRBJ1-2; 7 bases are shared with TRBD1. Trimming cost V 10 bases and J 4 bases; bases outside gene matches: 6. Looked up from germline, CDR1 is MNHEY and CDR2 is SVGAGI. The CDR3 covers 12 residues. The CDR3 sequence is CATRDRAYGYTF. The CDR3 DNA follows: TGTGCCACTAGAGACAGGGCCTATGGCTACACCTTC.

This sequence joins TRBV6-4 and TRBJ2-2, with 9 bases matching TRBD2. The V gene end was trimmed by 6 bases and the J gene end by 3 bases; junction bases not matched to a gene: 5. Germline values: CDR1 MRHNA, CDR2 SNTAGT. The CDR3 is 15 amino acids. CDR3: CASSLLAGYTGELFF. DNA of the CDR3: TGTGCCAGCAGCCTACTAGCGGGCTACACCGGGGAGCTGTTTTTT.

The chain uses TRBV24-1 and TRBJ1-1; D is unclear. Germline V gene sequence: CDR1 KGHDR, CDR2 SFDVKD. V lost 3 bases and J lost 1, with 11 bases in between. The CDR3 sequence is 15 residues long. The CDR3 sequence is CATSDGSAANTEAFF. The CDR3 DNA is TGTGCCACCAGTGATGGGAGTGCGGCGAACACTGAAGCTTTCTTT.

V gene TRBV6-5 combines with J gene TRBJ2-2; D perhaps matches TRBD2 (6 bases). The V gene lost 5 bases and the J gene lost 4 bases, with 11 bases spanning the gap. Germline CDR1 is MNHEY and CDR2 is SVGAGI. This CDR3 contains 14 residues. CDR3 sequence reads: CASSTKRVTGELFF. CDR3 sequence (DNA): TGTGCCAGCAGTACGAAGCGGGTCACCGGGGAGCTGTTTTTT.